This T cell receptor beta chain was recorded in a study of blood T cell repertoires in COVID-19 (TCRdb year 2020). About the full investigation: Collaborator samples came from the United States, Italy and Spain and covered acute and convalescent phases of COVID-19. The repertoires were released in a freely available public database intended as a resource for research on the immune response to SARS-CoV-2. The prospective study material was composed of cDNA or gDNA derived from T cells, B-cell-depleted T cells, or PBMCs. The dataset comprised deeply sampled blood TCRbeta repertoires from subjects exposed to, actively infected with, or recovered from COVID-19. The samples were drawn from the first 160 participants of the ongoing ImmuneRACE study and from 1,254 subjects provided by 6 global collaborators. Nearly every sample came with metadata listing a de-identified subject ID, COVID-19 status, age in years and sex. HLA class I and class II types, where available, came from metadata supplied by the sample provider rather than from assay-based typing. The investigation overall reported the following: Clinical and demographic metadata were provided uncurated, with the amount varying by source and participant.

TCRbeta CDR3 regions were amplified from genomic DNA by means of the immunoSEQ Assay, a bias-controlled multiplex PCR. The study's own analysis went as follows. The number of nucleated cells in each sample was estimated from the amplification of reference gene primers within the assay. Sequence reads were collapsed and filtered to measure the absolute abundance of every unique TCRbeta CDR3 rearrangement. For each sample, productive Simpson clonality was calculated as the square root of Simpson's diversity index over productive rearrangements. Imported from immuneACCESS, the table was reduced by TCRdb to in-frame sequences with V and J called. These copies leave out some clones; in studies compared against another copy, an unresolved V gene accounts for under half, and the cause of the remainder is not known. V and J calls and clone size are copied from that table; D and trimming were computed from the DNA. Recorded for this sample are some 74,000 clones; approximately 80% of them occurred a single time. The ten most abundant clones make up around 12% of the sample.

Whole blood was collected in K2EDTA tubes by collaborating institutions according to the institutions' own protocols. For TCRbeta analysis, collaborators shipped samples in one of three forms: frozen whole blood, isolated PBMCs, or DNA extracted from either of those sample types. From the cysteine through the phenylalanine, the CDR3 covers 16 amino acids. Only the CDR3 DNA is retained, 48 bases long and in frame from the first base. The germline V gene encodes CDR1 SGDLS and CDR2 YYNGEE. V is trimmed back by 4 bases and J by 3 bases, and the junction contains 5 bases that no gene match accounts for. Concerning this clone itself: Its antigen is currently not known. Qualities for individual bases were not recorded, and no much larger clone is one base off.

The rearranged chain carries TRBV9 and TRBJ2-3, with TRBD2 identical over 13 junction bases. The receptor was derived from a human donor in a cohort sampled during active COVID-19. The material sequenced was peripheral blood. In nucleotides, the sequence is TGTGCCAGCAGCCCTAGACTAGCGGGAGGAACAGATACGCAGTATTTT. This is translated as CASSPRLAGGTDTQYF.